Reported below is one T cell receptor beta chain. The V end lost 0 bases, the J end lost 0 bases, and 7 bases lay between the germline ends. This CDR3 region has 16 residues. CDR1 and CDR2 (germline): SGDLS, YYNGEE. The data belong to a study of somatic mutations in cytotoxic T cells in rheumatoid arthritis. The table came from immunoSEQ multiplex PCR; TCRdb's copy has only in-frame clones and leaves some out. The sample lists 15,000 to 20,000 clones, about 72% occurring once. The chain employs TRBV9 and TRBJ2-6; D call uncertain. This receptor was taken from an adult with rheumatoid arthritis. The sample consisted of CD8+ T cells sorted from blood. CDR3: CASSVVSSSGANVLTF. The CDR3 region has the DNA TGTGCCAGCAGCGTAGTCAGCAGCTCTGGGGCCAACGTCCTGACTTTC.